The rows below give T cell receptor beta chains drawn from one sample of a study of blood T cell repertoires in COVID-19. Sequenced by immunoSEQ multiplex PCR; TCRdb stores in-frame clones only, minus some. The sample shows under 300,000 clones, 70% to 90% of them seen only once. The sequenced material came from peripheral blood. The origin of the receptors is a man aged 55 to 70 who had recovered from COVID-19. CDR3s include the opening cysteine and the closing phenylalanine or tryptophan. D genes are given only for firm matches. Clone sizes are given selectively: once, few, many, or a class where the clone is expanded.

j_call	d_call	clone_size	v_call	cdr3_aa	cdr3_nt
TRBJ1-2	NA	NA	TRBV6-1	CASSPGYGYTF	TGTGCCAGCAGCCCGGGCTATGGCTACACCTTC
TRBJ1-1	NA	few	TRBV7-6	CASSLGTGLMVNTEAFF	TGTGCCAGCAGCTTAGGAACAGGGTTAATGGTGAACACTGAAGCTTTCTTT
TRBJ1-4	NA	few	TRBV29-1	CSVGFGEKLFF	TGCAGCGTTGGATTCGGTGAAAAACTGTTTTTT
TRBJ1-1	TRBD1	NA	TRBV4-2	CASSQDRDRLNTEAFF	TGTGCCAGCAGCCAAGATCGGGACAGGTTGAACACTGAAGCTTTCTTT
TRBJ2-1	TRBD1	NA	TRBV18	CASPQGALEQFF	TGTGCCAGCCCACAGGGGGCTCTTGAGCAGTTCTTC
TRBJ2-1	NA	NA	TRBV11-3	CASSLVTGTYNEQFF	TGTGCCAGCAGCCTCGTAACAGGGACCTACAATGAGCAGTTCTTC
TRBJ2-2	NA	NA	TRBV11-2	CASSLVAVNTGELFF	TGTGCCAGCAGCTTAGTGGCAGTGAACACCGGGGAGCTGTTTTTT
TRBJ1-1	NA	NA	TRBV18	CASSPATGGNTEAFF	TGTGCCAGCTCACCCGCGACAGGCGGGAACACTGAAGCTTTCTTT
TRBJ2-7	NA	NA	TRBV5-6	CASSFDSYEQYF	TGTGCCAGCAGCTTTGACAGCTACGAGCAGTACTTC
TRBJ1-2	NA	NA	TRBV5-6	CASSNTGSYGYTF	TGTGCCAGCAGCAATACAGGGTCCTATGGCTACACCTTC
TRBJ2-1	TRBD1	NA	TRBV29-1	CSALGGTGPAGGSYNEQFF	TGCAGCGCCCTGGGAGGGACAGGGCCAGCCGGAGGCTCCTACAATGAGCAGTTCTTC
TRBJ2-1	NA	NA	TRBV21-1	CASSKGSGVSSYNEQFF	TGTGCCAGCAGCAAAGGCAGCGGGGTTAGCTCCTACAATGAGCAGTTCTTC
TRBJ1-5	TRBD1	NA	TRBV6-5	CASRQGNQPQHF	TGTGCCAGTAGACAGGGGAATCAGCCCCAGCATTTT
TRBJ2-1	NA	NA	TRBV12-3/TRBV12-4	CASNPPCDEQFF	TGTGCCAGCAACCCCCCGTGCGATGAGCAGTTCTTC
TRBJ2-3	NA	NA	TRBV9	CASSVDVGGTDTQYF	TGTGCCAGCAGCGTAGACGTAGGGGGCACAGATACGCAGTATTTT
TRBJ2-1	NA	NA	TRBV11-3	CASSPGGSHNEQFF	TGTGCCAGCAGCCCAGGTGGCTCACACAATGAGCAGTTCTTC
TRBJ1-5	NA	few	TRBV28	CASSTGGHQPQHF	TGTGCCAGCAGTACGGGGGGGCATCAGCCCCAGCATTTT
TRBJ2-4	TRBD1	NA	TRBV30	CAWDRGLANIQYF	TGTGCCTGGGACAGGGGCCTCGCTAACATTCAGTACTTC
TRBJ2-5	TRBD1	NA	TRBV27	CASSRTGGLKTQYF	TGTGCCAGCAGTCGGACAGGCGGCTTGAAGACCCAGTACTTC
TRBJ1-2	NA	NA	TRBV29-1	CSVDSQVNYGYTF	TGCAGCGTTGACAGCCAGGTTAACTATGGCTACACCTTC
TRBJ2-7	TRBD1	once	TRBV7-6	CASSLGAGGSYEQYF	TGTGCCAGCAGCTTAGGGGCAGGGGGTAGCTACGAGCAGTACTTC
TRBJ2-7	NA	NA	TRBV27	CASSLSVGAIPYEQYF	TGTGCCAGCAGTTTATCGGTGGGGGCGATCCCCTACGAGCAGTACTTC
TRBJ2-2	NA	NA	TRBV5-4	CASSLQGDTGELFF	TGTGCCAGCAGCTTACAGGGAGACACCGGGGAGCTGTTTTTT
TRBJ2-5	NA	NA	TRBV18	CASTPGNQETQYF	TGTGCCAGCACCCCGGGAAACCAAGAGACCCAGTACTTC
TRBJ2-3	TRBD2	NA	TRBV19	CASSYSGPRPDTQYF	TGTGCCAGTAGTTATAGCGGGCCTCGGCCAGATACGCAGTATTTT
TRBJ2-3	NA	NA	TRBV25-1	CASSEHIAAADTQYF	TGTGCCAGCAGTGAACACATCGCCGCGGCGGATACGCAGTATTTT
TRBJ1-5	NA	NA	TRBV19	CASSTDPTGQPQHF	TGTGCCAGTAGTACAGATCCCACCGGGCAGCCCCAGCATTTT
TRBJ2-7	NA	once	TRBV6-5	CASSYGQSGTYEQYF	TGTGCCAGCAGTTACGGGCAGTCAGGGACCTACGAGCAGTACTTC
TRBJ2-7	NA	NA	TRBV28	CASTLVGHTYEQYF	TGTGCCAGCACCCTCGTGGGACATACCTACGAGCAGTACTTC
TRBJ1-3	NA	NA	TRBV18	CASSRDGAGNTIYF	TGTGCCAGCTCACGAGACGGAGCTGGAAACACCATATATTTT
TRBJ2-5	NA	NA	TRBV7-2	CASSLRQVETQYF	TGTGCCAGCAGCTTAAGGCAGGTGGAGACCCAGTACTTC
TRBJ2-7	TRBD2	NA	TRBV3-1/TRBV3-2	CASSPNQGGGVREQYF	TGTGCCAGCAGCCCAAATCAAGGCGGGGGAGTTCGCGAGCAGTACTTC
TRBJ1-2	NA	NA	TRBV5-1	CASSLQLRGGYTF	TGCGCCAGCAGCCTACAATTAAGGGGCGGCTACACCTTC
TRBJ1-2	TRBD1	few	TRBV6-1	CASSAAGTGYGYTF	TGTGCCAGCAGTGCAGCCGGGACAGGGTATGGCTACACCTTC
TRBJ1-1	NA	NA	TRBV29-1	CSVEGGQGIAFF	TGCAGCGTTGAAGGGGGTCAGGGAATAGCTTTCTTT